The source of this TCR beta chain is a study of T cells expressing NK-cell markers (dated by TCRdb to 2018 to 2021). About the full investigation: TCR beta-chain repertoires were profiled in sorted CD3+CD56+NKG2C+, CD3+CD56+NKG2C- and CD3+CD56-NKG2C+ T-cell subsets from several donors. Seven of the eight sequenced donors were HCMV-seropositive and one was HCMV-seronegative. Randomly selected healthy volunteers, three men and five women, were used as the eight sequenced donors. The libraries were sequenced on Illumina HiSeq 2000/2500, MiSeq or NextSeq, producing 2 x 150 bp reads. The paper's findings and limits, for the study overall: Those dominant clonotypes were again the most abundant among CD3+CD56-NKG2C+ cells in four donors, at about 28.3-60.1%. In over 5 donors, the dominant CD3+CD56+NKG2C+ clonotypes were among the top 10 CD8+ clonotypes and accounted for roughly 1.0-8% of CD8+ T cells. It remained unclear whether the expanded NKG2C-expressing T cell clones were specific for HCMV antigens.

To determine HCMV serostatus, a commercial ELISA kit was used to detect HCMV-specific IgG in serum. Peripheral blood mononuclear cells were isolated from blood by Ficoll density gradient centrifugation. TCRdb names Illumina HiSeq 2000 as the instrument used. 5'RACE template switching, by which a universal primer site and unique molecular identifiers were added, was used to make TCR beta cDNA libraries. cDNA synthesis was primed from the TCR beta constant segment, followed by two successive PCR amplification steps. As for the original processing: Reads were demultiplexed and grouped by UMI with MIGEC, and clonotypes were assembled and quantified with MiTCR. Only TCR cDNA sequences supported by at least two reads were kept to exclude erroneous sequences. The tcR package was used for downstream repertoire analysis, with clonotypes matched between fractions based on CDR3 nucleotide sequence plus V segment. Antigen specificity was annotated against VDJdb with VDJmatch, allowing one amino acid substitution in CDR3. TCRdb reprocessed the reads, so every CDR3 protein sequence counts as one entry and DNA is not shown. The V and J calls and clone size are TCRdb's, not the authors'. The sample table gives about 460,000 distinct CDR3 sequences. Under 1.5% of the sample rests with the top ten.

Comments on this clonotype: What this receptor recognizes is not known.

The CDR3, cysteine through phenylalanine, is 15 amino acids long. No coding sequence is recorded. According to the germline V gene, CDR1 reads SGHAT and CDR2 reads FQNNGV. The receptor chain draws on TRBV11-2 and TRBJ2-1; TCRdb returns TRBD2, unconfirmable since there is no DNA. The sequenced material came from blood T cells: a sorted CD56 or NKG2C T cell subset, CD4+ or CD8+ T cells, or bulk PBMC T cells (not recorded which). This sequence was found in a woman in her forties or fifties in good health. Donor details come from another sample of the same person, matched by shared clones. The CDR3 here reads CASRPLSGRAGEQFF. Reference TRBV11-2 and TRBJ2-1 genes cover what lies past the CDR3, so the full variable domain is EAGVAQSPRYKIIEKRQSVAFWCNPISGHATLYWYQQILGQGPKLLIQFQNNGVVDDSQLPKDRFSAERLKGVDSTLKIQPAKLEDSAVYLCASRPLSGRAGEQFFGPGTRLTVL.